One sample yielded the 32 T cell receptor beta chains listed below, sequenced in a study of early T cells in non-severe SARS-CoV-2 infection. TCRdb reprocessed the 5' RACE reads via MiXCR and lists one record per CDR3 protein. The sample contains about 64,000 distinct CDR3 sequences, 20% of which appear only once. Here the sequenced sample was whole blood, taken at baseline. The source of these receptors is an adult who was a healthcare worker with PCR-confirmed SARS-CoV-2 infection or an uninfected control (not recorded which).

The rearrangement joins TRBV2 to TRBJ2-4; D is perhaps TRBD2 (6 bases). The V gene's germline CDR1 is SNHLY and CDR2 FYNNEI. The CDR3 totals 15 residues. V was clipped by 6 bases and J by 0 bases, with 12 bases between them. This CDR3 is CASRISGLAKNIQYF. The CDR3, as DNA: TGTGCCAGCAGAATCAGCGGGTTAGCCAAAAACATTCAGTACTTC.

This clonotype was observed a handful of times. The chain joins TRBV7-6 to TRBJ2-7; D is uncertain. Trimming cost V 7 bases and J 6 bases, with 13 bases left between them. The CDR3 extends over 12 amino acids. Germline lookup yields CDR1 SGHVS and CDR2 FNYEAQ. The CDR3 DNA reads TGTGCCAGCACAGACCTGAGAGGCGAGCAGTACTTC. Translation: CASTDLRGEQYF.

This clonotype was detected only a few times. V gene TRBV15 combines with J gene TRBJ2-1; D gene uncertain. Between the trimmed V and J ends, which lost 2 bases and 5 bases, there was a span of 16 bases. The CDR3 sequence is 16 residues long. Germline-derived CDR1 and CDR2 are LNHNV and YYDKDF (reference sequence). CDR3 in DNA: TGTGCCACCAGCAGACCGTCTACCCAGATTAACAATGAGCAGTTCTTC. Its protein product is CATSRPSTQINNEQFF.

This clonotype was observed a handful of times. This rearrangement joins TRBV10-3 to TRBJ2-3, with 9 bases that match TRBD1. Per germline, CDR1 ENHRY and CDR2 SYGVKD. V gave up 3 bases and J gave up 3 bases; unmatched junction bases: 1. The CDR3 consists of 14 residues. The chain's CDR3 is CAISEGQGTDTQYF. Here the CDR3 DNA reads TGTGCCATCAGTGAAGGACAGGGGACAGATACGCAGTATTTT.

The J gene is TRBJ2-7, the V gene TRBV18, with D possibly being TRBD1 (6 bases). Germline CDR1 and CDR2: KGHSH and LQKENI. Trimming left V 3 bases short and J 0 bases short, with 12 bases between. The CDR3 has 15 residues. In nucleotides, the CDR3 is TGTGCCAGCTCACCCCCCGGACAGAGCTCCTACGAGCAGTACTTC. Amino acids: CASSPPGQSSYEQYF.

This clonotype has more than one count but fewer than ten. The V and J genes are TRBV7-2 and TRBJ2-3; D tentatively reads TRBD1 or TRBD2 (5 bases each). Germline CDR1 and CDR2: SGHTA and FQGNSA. The CDR3 covers 16 residues. Trimming pared 5 bases from V and 0 bases from J, leaving 15 bases between. This CDR3 reads CASSAWDGGSTDTQYF. The CDR3 DNA sequence: TGTGCCAGCAGCGCCTGGGACGGCGGGAGCACAGATACGCAGTATTTT.

This clonotype was found a few times. The V call is TRBV4-1, the J call TRBJ2-7; D ambiguous. Germline CDR1 and CDR2: MGHRA and YSYEKL. V lost 0 bases, J lost 4 bases, and 19 bases lay in between. The CDR3 has 17 amino acids. The CDR3 sequence is CASSQDIWTRREYEQYF. CDR3 DNA: TGCGCCAGCAGCCAAGATATCTGGACCAGGAGAGAGTACGAGCAGTACTTC.

This chain uses TRBV18 with TRBJ2-1; D may be TRBD2 (5 bases). CDR1 is KGHSH and CDR2 is LQKENI in the germline V gene. Trimming removed 3 bases from V and 8 bases from J, with 11 bases in between. This CDR3 has 13 residues. CDR3 coding DNA: TGTGCCAGCTCACCGCTCGAGGGCCATGAGCAGTTCTTC. Encoded protein: CASSPLEGHEQFF.

The V call is TRBV7-8, the J call TRBJ2-3; D possibly matches TRBD1 or TRBD2 (5 bases each). V was clipped by 3 bases and J by 1 base, with 14 bases between them. CDR3 length: 16 amino acids. The germline V gene encodes CDR1 SGHVS and CDR2 FQNEAQ. As DNA, the CDR3 is TGTGCCAGCAGCTTGGGACGGGGCCAACGCACAGATACGCAGTATTTT. This translates into CASSLGRGQRTDTQYF.

This rearrangement joins TRBV20-1 to TRBJ2-1; no definite D call. The CDR3 totals 15 residues. The germline V and J ends were trimmed by 6 bases and 4 bases, with 19 bases remaining between them. From germline, CDR1 is DFQATT and CDR2 SNEGSKA (reference sequence). The CDR3 DNA is TGCAGTGCCCCCGTGACCCGAGACCGATACAATGAGCAGTTCTTC. It encodes CSAPVTRDRYNEQFF.

This chain uses TRBV12-3 or TRBV12-4 with TRBJ1-5, with D unresolved. CDR3 length: 14 amino acids. Trimming took off 6 bases at V and 0 bases at J, with 9 bases between the two ends. The CDR3 sequence: CASSREYSNQPQHF. The DNA of the CDR3 is TGTGCCAGCAGCCGTGAGTATAGCAATCAGCCCCAGCATTTT.

This clonotype was detected only a few times. V gene TRBV19 combines with J gene TRBJ1-5; possibly TRBD1 for D (6 bases). Trimming pared 1 base from V and 6 bases from J, leaving 13 bases between. The CDR3 has 15 residues. From germline, CDR1 is LNHDA and CDR2 SQIVND (reference sequence). CDR3 bases: TGTGCCAGTAGTATAGTCCAGGGGCGAACTCAGCCCCAGCATTTT. This codes for CASSIVQGRTQPQHF.

This rearrangement joins TRBV20-1 to TRBJ2-2, with 9 bases identical to TRBD2. The CDR3 has 14 residues. V shed 6 bases, J shed 0 bases, and the junction held 2 bases outside the gene matches. Germline V CDR1 and CDR2: DFQATT, SNEGSKA (reference sequence). The CDR3 bases are TGCAGTGCCTTAGCGGGGGCGAACACCGGGGAGCTGTTTTTT. The encoded protein is CSALAGANTGELFF.

The gene calls are TRBV9 and TRBJ2-5; no clear D. Germline V gene data show CDR1 as SGDLS and CDR2 as YYNGEE. V lost 0 bases and J 1 base, leaving 10 bases between the germline ends. This CDR3 has 15 residues. CDR3 sequence reads: CASSVAPRGQETQYF. The CDR3 DNA reads as TGTGCCAGCAGCGTAGCACCGCGAGGCCAAGAGACCCAGTACTTC.

The chain has TRBV29-1 and TRBJ1-1; D unresolved. The CDR3 runs 11 residues. Trimming removed 4 bases at V and 9 bases at J, with 12 bases between. Germline V gives CDR1 SQVTM, CDR2 ANQGSEA. The CDR3 protein is CSVAPVTQAFF. As DNA, the CDR3 is TGCAGCGTTGCCCCAGTTACTCAAGCTTTCTTT.

The table lists this clonotype with many counts. The V call is TRBV5-4, the J call TRBJ2-2; 9 nucleotides line up with TRBD1. The CDR3 runs 15 residues. V shed 4 bases, J shed 4 bases, and the junction held 5 bases outside the gene matches. Germline V gene sequence: CDR1 SGHNT, CDR2 YYREEE (reference sequence). The CDR3 DNA reads as TGTGCCAGCAGCCGGGGGACAGGGCTCACCGGGGAGCTGTTTTTT. This translates into CASSRGTGLTGELFF.

This clonotype was seen only a few times. This chain links TRBV3-1 with TRBJ2-5; D not certain. CDR1 is LGHDT and CDR2 is YNNKEL in the germline V gene (reference sequence). The V end lost 5 bases, the J end lost 11 bases, and 12 bases lay between the germline ends. This CDR3 is 11 amino acids long. The CDR3 DNA reads as TGTGCCAGCAGCATCGGAGACAATCAGTACTTC. It yields the protein CASSIGDNQYF.

The rearrangement uses TRBV9 and TRBJ2-5; D gene unclear. This CDR3 region has 12 residues. V dropped 8 bases and J dropped 3 bases, with 11 bases sitting between them. CDR1 and CDR2 from the germline V gene are SGDLS and YYNGEE. The CDR3 region is CASSRHEETQYF. The CDR3, as DNA: TGTGCCAGTAGCCGTCACGAAGAGACCCAGTACTTC.

This clonotype came up a few times. The rearrangement joins TRBV7-9 to TRBJ2-1, with D uncertain. CDR1 SEHNR and CDR2 FQNEAQ come from the germline V gene (reference sequence). Trimming stripped 3 bases from V and 6 bases from J, with 12 bases between. The CDR3 covers 14 residues. CDR3 nucleotide sequence: TGTGCCAGCAGCTTTGGTCTTCTGGCCAATGAGCAGTTCTTC. The encoded protein is CASSFGLLANEQFF.

The chain links TRBV23-1 to TRBJ2-5; possibly TRBD1 for D (6 bases). TRBV23-1 belongs to the ORF category, with a function that is uncertain. CDR3 length: 15 amino acids. Trimming took 4 bases from V and 4 from J, leaving 16 bases between them. CDR3 DNA sequence: TGCGCCAGCAGTCCCGGACAGCCGCCAGGAGAGACCCAGTACTTC. It translates to CASSPGQPPGETQYF.

The chain carries TRBV20-1 and TRBJ2-1, with a possible D match to TRBD1 (7 bases). CDR1 is DFQATT, CDR2 SNEGSKA, per germline (reference sequence). The CDR3 totals 14 residues. Trimming stripped 4 bases from V and 5 bases from J, with 15 bases between. As DNA, the CDR3 is TGCAGTGCTACCCTGACAGGGAGGCACAATGAGCAGTTCTTC. Residues: CSATLTGRHNEQFF.

There are many counts of this clonotype. This chain connects TRBV3-1 to TRBJ2-1, with D perhaps TRBD2 (6 bases). The ends were cut back, 4 bases at V and 4 bases at J, with 17 bases in the middle. The CDR3 consists of 16 residues. Germline lookup yields CDR1 LGHDT and CDR2 YNNKEL (reference sequence). The CDR3 DNA reads as TGTGCCAGCAGCCGAAACGCGGGGACCTCTTACAATGAGCAGTTCTTC. It codes for CASSRNAGTSYNEQFF.

This clonotype appeared a few times. J is TRBJ2-2 and V is TRBV3-1, with D uncertain. The CDR3 totals 16 residues. From germline, CDR1 is LGHDT and CDR2 YNNKEL (reference sequence). The V end was cut by 3 bases, the J end by 1 base, with 12 bases between. The CDR3 region is CASSHTDLVNTGELFF. CDR3 sequence (DNA): TGTGCCAGCAGCCATACGGACCTAGTGAACACCGGGGAGCTGTTTTTT.

This chain joins TRBV2 and TRBJ2-7, with D maybe TRBD2 (7 bases). V dropped 6 bases and J dropped 4 bases, with 16 bases sitting between them. CDR1 is SNHLY and CDR2 is FYNNEI in the germline V gene. The CDR3 extends over 14 amino acids. CDR3 sequence reads: CASRFGGPTYEQYF. Written as DNA, the CDR3 is TGTGCCAGCAGGTTCGGGGGGCCTACGTACGAGCAGTACTTC.

The chain uses TRBV6-6 and TRBJ1-1, with D possibly matching TRBD1 (6 bases). The germline V and J ends were trimmed by 10 bases and 4 bases, with 10 bases remaining between them. Per the germline V gene, CDR1 is MNHNY and CDR2 is SVGAGI (reference sequence). CDR3 size: 11 residues. CDR3 DNA: TGTGCCACAATCAGGGGCACTGAAGCTTTCTTT. Protein: CATIRGTEAFF.

This clonotype was detected many times. The V call is TRBV9, the J call TRBJ1-6; no clear D. This CDR3 has 13 amino acids. Germline V gene sequence: CDR1 SGDLS, CDR2 YYNGEE. V was trimmed by 3 bases and J by 10 bases, leaving 11 bases between them. CDR3 residues: CASSEGSRSPLHF. CDR3 in DNA: TGTGCCAGCAGCGAAGGCTCGAGATCACCCCTCCACTTT.

The chain joins TRBV9 to TRBJ2-7; D could derive from TRBD1 or TRBD2 (5 bases each). In germline, CDR1 is SGDLS, CDR2 YYNGEE. Trimming shortened V by 4 bases and J by 7 bases, and 21 bases separated the two germline ends. This CDR3 region has 15 residues. The CDR3 nucleotides are TGTGCCAGCAGCACCCGGGACGGCAGAGGAGAAGAGCAGTACTTC. Its protein product is CASSTRDGRGEEQYF.

This clonotype was seen only a few times. The chain uses TRBV3-1 and TRBJ2-1; 8 positions match TRBD2. CDR1 and CDR2 (germline): LGHDT, YNNKEL (reference sequence). The CDR3 has 16 amino acids. Unmatched junction bases numbered 7, after V lost 4 bases and J lost 2 bases. CDR3 loop: CASSRTGGVAYNEQFF. In nucleotides, the CDR3 is TGTGCCAGCAGCCGGACCGGGGGGGTGGCCTACAATGAGCAGTTCTTC.

This chain uses TRBV12-3 or TRBV12-4 with TRBJ1-6; TRBD1 aligns across 8 bases. The CDR3 is 13 amino acids. With 3 bases clipped from V and 10 bases from J, the junction kept 2 bases outside the gene matches. The CDR3 reads CASSFGTGSPLHF. CDR3 nucleotide sequence: TGTGCCAGCAGTTTCGGGACAGGATCACCCCTCCACTTT.

This clonotype occurred a few times. The V call is TRBV6-6, the J call TRBJ1-1; D remains ambiguous. Germline CDR1 and CDR2: MNHNY and SVGAGI (reference sequence). This CDR3 contains 15 residues. Trimming took off 0 bases at V and 1 base at J, with 9 bases between the two ends. In DNA form, the CDR3 reads TGTGCCAGCAGTTACTCGTTCCAGCCGAACACTGAAGCTTTCTTT. Protein: CASSYSFQPNTEAFF.

This chain's CDR3 is CASSGGRVETQYF. The CDR3 DNA is TGTGCCAGCAGTGGGGGACGGGTGGAGACCCAGTACTTC. The chain links TRBV12-3 or TRBV12-4 to TRBJ2-5; possibly TRBD1 or TRBD2 for D (5 bases each). The CDR3 runs 13 residues. The V and J ends lost 5 bases and 5 bases respectively, with 12 bases between them.

The J gene is TRBJ2-3, the V gene TRBV7-7, with 7 bases aligning to TRBD2. The CDR3 loop spans 14 amino acids. Germline CDR1 and CDR2: SSHAT and FNYEAQ (reference sequence). The trim removed 2 bases at V and 5 bases at J, leaving 4 bases unmatched. CDR3 region: CASSLSAGVDTQYF. Written as DNA, the CDR3 is TGTGCCAGCAGCTTATCCGCGGGGGTAGATACGCAGTATTTT.